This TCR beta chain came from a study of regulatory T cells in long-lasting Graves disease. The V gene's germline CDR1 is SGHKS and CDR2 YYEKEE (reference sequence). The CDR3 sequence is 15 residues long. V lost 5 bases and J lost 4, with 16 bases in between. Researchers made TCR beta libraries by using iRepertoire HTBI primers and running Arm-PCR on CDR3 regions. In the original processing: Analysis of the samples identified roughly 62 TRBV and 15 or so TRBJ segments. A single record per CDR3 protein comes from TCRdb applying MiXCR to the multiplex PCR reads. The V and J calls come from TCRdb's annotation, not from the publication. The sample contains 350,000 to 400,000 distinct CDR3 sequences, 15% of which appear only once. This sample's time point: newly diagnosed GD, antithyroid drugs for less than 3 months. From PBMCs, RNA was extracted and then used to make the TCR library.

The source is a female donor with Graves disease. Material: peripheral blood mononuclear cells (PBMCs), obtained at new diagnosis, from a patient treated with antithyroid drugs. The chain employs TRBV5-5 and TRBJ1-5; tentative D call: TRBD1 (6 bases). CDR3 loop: CASSEQGQQNQPQHF. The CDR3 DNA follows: TGTGCCAGCAGTGAGCAAGGACAGCAAAATCAGCCCCAGCATTTT.